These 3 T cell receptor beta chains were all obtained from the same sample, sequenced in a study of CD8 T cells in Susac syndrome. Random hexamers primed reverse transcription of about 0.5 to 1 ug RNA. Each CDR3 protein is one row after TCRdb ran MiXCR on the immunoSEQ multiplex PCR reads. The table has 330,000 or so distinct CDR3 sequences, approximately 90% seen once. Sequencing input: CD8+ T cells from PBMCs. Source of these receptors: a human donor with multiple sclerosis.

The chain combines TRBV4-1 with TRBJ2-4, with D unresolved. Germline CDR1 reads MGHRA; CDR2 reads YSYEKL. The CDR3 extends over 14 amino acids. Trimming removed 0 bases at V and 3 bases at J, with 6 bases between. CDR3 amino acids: CASSQEMGKNIQYF. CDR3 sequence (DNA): TGCGCCAGCAGCCAAGAGATGGGCAAAAACATTCAGTACTTC.

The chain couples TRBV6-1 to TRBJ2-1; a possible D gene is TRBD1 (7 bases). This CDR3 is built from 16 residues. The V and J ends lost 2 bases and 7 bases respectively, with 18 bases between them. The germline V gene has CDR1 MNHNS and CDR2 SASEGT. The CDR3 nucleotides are TGTGCCAGCAGTGAATTAGGGACAGCGGGCCTGAATGAGCAGTTCTTC. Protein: CASSELGTAGLNEQFF.

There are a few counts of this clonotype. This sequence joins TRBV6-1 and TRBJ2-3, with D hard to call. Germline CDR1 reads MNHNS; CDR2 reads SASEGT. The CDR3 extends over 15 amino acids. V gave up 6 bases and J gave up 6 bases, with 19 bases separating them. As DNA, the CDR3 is TGTGCCAGCAGGCCTCTAGAGACCGCGTTGGATACGCAGTATTTT. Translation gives CASRPLETALDTQYF.